The clone carrying this T cell receptor beta chain turned up a few times. The source of the sample is a study of shared clonotypes between healthy human individuals. Donors, healthy HIV-negative adults, lacked recent acute infections or vaccinations. Roughly 27,000 T cell genomes, or around 200 ng DNA, went into the sorted-subset replicate PCRs. Sequencing was performed with immunoSEQ multiplex PCR; in TCRdb, only in-frame clones are kept and a portion is missing. The sample lists approximately 2,300,000 clones, less than 95% seen once, with 0.37% in the top ten. The V gene end was trimmed by 3 bases and the J gene end by 11 bases; junction bases not matched to a gene: 9. Germline V gives CDR1 KGHSH, CDR2 LQKENI. This CDR3 is 13 amino acids long.

Sequencing was carried out using naive CD4+ T cells from PBMCs. Subset defined: CD45RA+ positively selected. The gene calls are TRBV18 and TRBJ1-1, with TRBD1 matching over 7 bases. This TCR was recovered from a man between 18 and 35 years old in good health. Some clones in this sample may be carry-over from other donors' samples. CDR3: CASSPGGGQFAFF. Written as DNA, the CDR3 is TGTGCCAGCTCACCTGGGGGGGGACAGTTCGCTTTCTTT.